Shown below are 23 T cell receptor beta chains from a single sample sequenced in a study of blood T cell repertoires in COVID-19. Clones were sequenced by immunoSEQ multiplex PCR, and TCRdb holds only the in-frame ones, with some missing. Of about 150,000 clones in the sample, 65% to 90% were seen once. The material sequenced was peripheral blood. The receptor set was obtained from a man aged 65-85 years with acute or convalescent COVID-19.

This rearrangement joins TRBV2 to TRBJ1-2, with D possibly being TRBD1 (5 bases). The germline V and J ends were trimmed by 3 bases and 3 bases, with 11 bases remaining between them. The CDR3 consists of 14 residues. CDR1 is SNHLY and CDR2 is FYNNEI in the germline V gene. The CDR3 here is CASSEVGAYYGYTF. CDR3 DNA: TGTGCCAGCAGTGAGGTTGGGGCGTACTATGGCTACACCTTC.

The chain links TRBV25-1 to TRBJ2-2; D might be TRBD1 (6 bases). The length of the CDR3 is 15 residues. Looked up from germline, CDR1 is MGHDK and CDR2 is SYGVNS. Trimming pared 2 bases from V and 7 bases from J, leaving 14 bases between. CDR3 nucleotides: TGTGCCAGCAGTGAAGGAACTGCAGGGGTCGGGGAGCTGTTTTTT. It encodes CASSEGTAGVGELFF.

This rearrangement joins TRBV12-3 or TRBV12-4 to TRBJ1-2; maybe TRBD1 (6 bases). Trimming shortened V by 6 bases and J by 7 bases, and 15 bases separated the two germline ends. The CDR3 sequence is 13 residues long. The CDR3 nucleotides are TGTGCCAGCAGCCCACAGGGCAGGGTTGGCTACACCTTC. Encoded protein: CASSPQGRVGYTF.

This clone was detected a few times. This chain links TRBV7-6 with TRBJ2-6, with 7 bases that match TRBD1. The CDR3 length is 17 residues. The germline V gene has CDR1 SGHVS and CDR2 FNYEAQ. J was trimmed by 1 base and V by 5 bases; bases with no gene match: 8. CDR3 sequence: CASSRQGLGSGANVLTF. CDR3 bases: TGTGCCAGCAGCAGACAGGGATTGGGGTCTGGGGCCAACGTCCTGACTTTC.

The rearrangement joins TRBV5-1 to TRBJ2-3; 7 nucleotides line up with TRBD2. From germline, CDR1 is SGHRS and CDR2 YFSETQ. This CDR3 comprises 17 residues. The V segment lost 0 bases and the J segment 1 base; nucleotides outside the gene matches: 8. The CDR3 loop reads CASSLEGPSGGTDTQYF. In DNA form, the CDR3 reads TGCGCCAGCAGCTTGGAGGGGCCTAGCGGAGGCACAGATACGCAGTATTTT.

The rearrangement joins TRBV24-1 to TRBJ2-3; 8 bases agree with TRBD1. CDR3 length: 16 residues. After removal of 4 bases from V and 2 bases from J, the junction contained 7 bases not matched to a gene. Germline V CDR1 and CDR2: KGHDR, SFDVKD. The CDR3 coding sequence is TGTGCCACCAGTGAACCGGGACAGGCGATCACAGATACGCAGTATTTT. Protein: CATSEPGQAITDTQYF.

The chain employs TRBV5-4 and TRBJ2-1, with a weak D call TRBD2 (5 bases). Germline assignment: CDR1 SGHNT and CDR2 YYREEE (reference sequence). V shed 3 bases and J shed 6 bases, with 10 bases lying between them. CDR3 size: 13 residues. The chain's CDR3 is CASSSRRGNEQFF. As DNA, the CDR3 is TGTGCCAGCAGCTCCCGTCGGGGCAATGAGCAGTTCTTC.

The gene calls are TRBV7-8 and TRBJ1-2; 12 nucleotides agree with TRBD1. Germline loops: CDR1 SGHVS, CDR2 FQNEAQ. Unmatched junction bases numbered 9, after V lost 5 bases and J lost 8 bases. The CDR3 consists of 15 residues. The CDR3 loop reads CASSPQGQGAIGYTF. The CDR3 DNA reads as TGTGCCAGCAGCCCACAGGGACAGGGGGCGATAGGCTACACCTTC.

The chain couples TRBV19 to TRBJ2-5; maybe TRBD1 (5 bases). Trimming shortened V by 3 bases and J by 3 bases, and 8 bases separated the two germline ends. Per the germline V gene, CDR1 is LNHDA and CDR2 is SQIVND (reference sequence). The CDR3 sequence is 13 residues long. CDR3 region: CASSIGAEETQYF. CDR3 DNA: TGTGCCAGTAGTATTGGGGCGGAAGAGACCCAGTACTTC. Full variable domain (remainder filled in from reference TRBV19 and TRBJ2-5): DGGITQSPKYLFRKEGQNVTLSCEQNLNHDAMYWYRQDPGQGLRLIYYSQIVNDFQKGDIAEGYSVSREKKESFPLTVTSAQKNPTAFYLCASSIGAEETQYFGPGTRLLVL.

This clone has just a few counts. The chain joins TRBV6-5 to TRBJ2-5, with D maybe TRBD2 (5 bases). With 7 bases removed from V and 0 bases from J, the gap between germline ends came to 12 bases. This CDR3 has 14 residues. The germline V gene has CDR1 MNHEY and CDR2 SVGAGI. The CDR3 loop reads CASTGASNQETQYF. The CDR3 DNA follows: TGTGCCAGCACCGGCGCTAGCAACCAAGAGACCCAGTACTTC.

The J gene is TRBJ2-1, the V gene TRBV5-8, with D perhaps matching TRBD2 (5 bases). CDR1 is SGHTS, CDR2 YDEGEE, per germline. V lost 3 bases and J lost 11, with 12 bases in between. CDR3 size: 12 residues. DNA of the CDR3: TGTGCCAGCAGCTCGGAGGTCGCAAAGCAGTTCTTC. Its protein product is CASSSEVAKQFF. The full variable domain, completed using reference TRBV5-8 and TRBJ2-1, is EAGVTQSPTHLIKTRGQQATLRCSPISGHTSVYWYQQALGLGLQFLLWYDEGEERNRGNFPPRFSGRQFPNYSSELNVNALELEDSALYLCASSSEVAKQFFGPGTRLTVL.

This clone was seen a few times. CDR3 sequence reads: CASSLLPGQSNEKLFF. The CDR3 coding sequence is TGCGCCAGCAGCTTGTTGCCTGGACAGTCTAATGAAAAACTGTTTTTT. This chain connects TRBV5-1 to TRBJ1-4, with D tentatively TRBD1 (6 bases). From germline, CDR1 is SGHRS and CDR2 YFSETQ. The length of the CDR3 is 16 residues. V was cut by 1 base and J by 3 bases, with 13 bases left in between. Complete variable domain (other parts from reference TRBV5-1 and TRBJ1-4): KAGVTQTPRYLIKTRGQQVTLSCSPISGHRSVSWYQQTPGQGLQFLFEYFSETQRNKGNFPGRFSGRQFSNSRSEMNVSTLELGDSALYLCASSLLPGQSNEKLFFGSGTQLSVL.

The chain has TRBV10-3 and TRBJ2-3, with 7 bases matching TRBD2. The J segment lost 4 bases and the V segment lost 5 bases, leaving 9 bases of the junction unmatched. This CDR3 contains 15 residues. The germline CDR1 and CDR2 sequences are ENHRY and SYGVKD. CDR3 nucleotide sequence: TGTGCCATCAGTACAGACCCGGGGGGAGCAGATACGCAGTATTTT. It translates to CAISTDPGGADTQYF.

This clone was seen just once. This chain links TRBV7-2 with TRBJ2-7, with D perhaps TRBD1 (5 bases). Between the trimmed V and J ends, which lost 2 bases and 6 bases, there was a span of 20 bases. Germline V gene sequence: CDR1 SGHTA, CDR2 FQGNSA. The CDR3 runs 16 residues. The CDR3 DNA reads as TGTGCCAGCAGCTTATCTGGGGCAGTGAGTGTGGTCGAGCAGTACTTC. Translated, it gives CASSLSGAVSVVEQYF. Using reference TRBV7-2 and TRBJ2-7 for the parts outside the CDR3, the full variable domain is GAGVSQSPSNKVTEKGKDVELRCDPISGHTALYWYRQSLGQGLEFLIYFQGNSAPDKSGLPSDRFSAERTGGSVSTLTIQRTQQEDSAVYLCASSLSGAVSVVEQYFGPGTRLTVT.

The rearrangement joins TRBV9 to TRBJ2-7; D might be TRBD1 (6 bases). CDR3 length: 16 amino acids. The V end was cut by 4 bases, the J end by 4 bases, with 21 bases between. Germline-derived CDR1 and CDR2 are SGDLS and YYNGEE. CDR3 DNA sequence: TGTGCCAGCAGCCTCCCCCCGACAGGACCCCCTTACGAGCAGTACTTC. Translated, it gives CASSLPPTGPPYEQYF.

This rearrangement joins TRBV24-1 to TRBJ2-3; 8 bases are a match to TRBD1. The CDR3 extends over 15 amino acids. V lost 1 base, J lost 4 bases, and 3 bases stayed unmatched. The germline gives CDR1 KGHDR, CDR2 SFDVKD. CDR3 bases: TGTGCCACCAGTGATTTTCAGGGGGCGTCAGATACGCAGTATTTT. Its translation: CATSDFQGASDTQYF.

The rearrangement uses TRBV5-8 and TRBJ2-5; TRBD2 aligns across 8 bases. This CDR3 is built from 15 residues. Germline V gene sequence: CDR1 SGHTS, CDR2 YDEGEE. Trimming took 3 bases from V and 5 from J; bases not matched to a gene: 9. CDR3 sequence: CASSSGLVGGETQYF. In DNA form, the CDR3 reads TGTGCCAGCAGCTCGGGACTAGTGGGTGGGGAGACCCAGTACTTC.

For the CDR3, the DNA is TGTGCCAGCAGCTTACAGTATAGCAATCAGCCCCAGCATTTT. Translating gives CASSLQYSNQPQHF. This chain joins TRBV7-8 and TRBJ1-5; D is uncertain. The CDR3 sequence is 14 residues long. Deletions cut 2 bases from V and 0 bases from J, with 5 bases between. Germline CDR1 is SGHVS and CDR2 is FQNEAQ.

This chain connects TRBV7-9 to TRBJ1-3; no clear D. V was pared by 5 bases and J by 0 bases, with 11 bases between. This CDR3 comprises 15 residues. The V gene's germline CDR1 is SEHNR and CDR2 FQNEAQ (reference sequence). CDR3 residues: CASSPTLSSGNTIYF. The CDR3 DNA follows: TGTGCCAGCAGCCCCACCTTGAGCTCTGGAAACACCATATATTTT.

This chain joins TRBV18 and TRBJ2-5; 7 bases are shared with TRBD2. The CDR3 loop spans 16 amino acids. With 3 bases clipped from V and 3 bases from J, the junction kept 10 bases outside the gene matches. The germline V gene encodes CDR1 KGHSH and CDR2 LQKENI. As DNA, the CDR3 is TGTGCCAGCTCACCGTCAGGTAGGCTAGCGGAAGAGACCCAGTACTTC. It is translated as CASSPSGRLAEETQYF.

The V call is TRBV7-2, the J call TRBJ2-1, with TRBD1 matching 10 bases. Germline V gives CDR1 SGHTA, CDR2 FQGNSA. CDR3 length equals 15 residues. V dropped 5 bases and J dropped 2; count of bases not matched to a gene: 3. The CDR3 loop reads CASSRDRGTYNEQFF. The DNA for the CDR3 is TGTGCCAGCAGCCGGGACAGGGGAACCTACAATGAGCAGTTCTTC.

This clone was counted a few times. The V gene is TRBV10-3, the J gene TRBJ2-1; tentatively, D is TRBD2 (5 bases). From germline, CDR1 is ENHRY and CDR2 SYGVKD. The CDR3 totals 17 residues. Trimming removed 4 bases at V and 0 bases at J, with 16 bases between. CDR3 sequence reads: CAISGRNGGRSYNEQFF. In DNA, the CDR3 is TGTGCCATCAGTGGACGCAACGGCGGGCGCTCCTACAATGAGCAGTTCTTC.

The rearrangement links TRBV13 to TRBJ2-3, with 8 bases that match TRBD2. Per germline, CDR1 PRHDT and CDR2 FYEKMQ (reference sequence). With V trimmed by 5 bases and J by 4 bases, 11 bases remained unmatched. The CDR3 runs to 16 residues. CDR3 DNA sequence: TGTGCCAGCAGCCCAGCCTTGGGACTAGGGGCAGATACGCAGTATTTT. Translated, it gives CASSPALGLGADTQYF.